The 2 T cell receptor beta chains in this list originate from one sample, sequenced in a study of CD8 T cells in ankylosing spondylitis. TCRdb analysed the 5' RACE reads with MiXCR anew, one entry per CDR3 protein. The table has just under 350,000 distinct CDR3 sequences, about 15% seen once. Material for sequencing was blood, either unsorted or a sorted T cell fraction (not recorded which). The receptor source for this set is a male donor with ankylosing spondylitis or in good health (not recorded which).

The chain's CDR3 is CASSPTGDETQYF. In DNA form, the CDR3 reads TGCGCCAGCAGTCCGACAGGGGACGAGACCCAGTACTTC. The chain uses TRBV5-1 and TRBJ2-5; 8 bases align to TRBD1. After removal of 5 bases from V and 5 bases from J, the junction contained 5 bases not matched to a gene. Germline-derived CDR1 and CDR2 are SGHRS and YFSETQ. The CDR3 is 13 amino acids.

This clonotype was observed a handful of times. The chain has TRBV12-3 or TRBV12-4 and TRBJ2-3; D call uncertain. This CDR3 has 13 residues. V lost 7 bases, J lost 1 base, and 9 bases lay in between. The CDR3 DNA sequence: TGTGCCAGCACCTTAGCAGGCACAGATACGCAGTATTTT. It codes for CASTLAGTDTQYF.